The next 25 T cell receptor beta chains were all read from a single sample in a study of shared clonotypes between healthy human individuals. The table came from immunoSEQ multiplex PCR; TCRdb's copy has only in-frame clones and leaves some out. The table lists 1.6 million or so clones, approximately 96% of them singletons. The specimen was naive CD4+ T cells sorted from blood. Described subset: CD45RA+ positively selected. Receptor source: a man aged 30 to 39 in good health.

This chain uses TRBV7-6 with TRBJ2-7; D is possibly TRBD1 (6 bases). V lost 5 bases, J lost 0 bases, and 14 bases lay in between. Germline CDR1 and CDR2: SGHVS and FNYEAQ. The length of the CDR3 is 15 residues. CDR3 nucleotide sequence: TGTGCCAGCAGCCCGACAGGAAGCCTCTCCTACGAGCAGTACTTC. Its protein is CASSPTGSLSYEQYF.

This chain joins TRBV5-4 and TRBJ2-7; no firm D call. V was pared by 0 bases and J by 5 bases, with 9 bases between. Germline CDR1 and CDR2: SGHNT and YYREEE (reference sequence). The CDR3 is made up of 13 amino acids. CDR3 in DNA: TGTGCCAGCAGCTTGGATAGCCCCCACGAGCAGTACTTC. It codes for CASSLDSPHEQYF.

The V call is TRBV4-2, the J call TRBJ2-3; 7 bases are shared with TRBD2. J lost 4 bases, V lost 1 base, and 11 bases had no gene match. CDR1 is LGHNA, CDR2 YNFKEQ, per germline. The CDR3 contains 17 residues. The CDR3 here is CASSQARQQGRADTQYF. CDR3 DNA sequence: TGTGCCAGCAGCCAAGCGCGCCAACAAGGGAGGGCAGATACGCAGTATTTT.

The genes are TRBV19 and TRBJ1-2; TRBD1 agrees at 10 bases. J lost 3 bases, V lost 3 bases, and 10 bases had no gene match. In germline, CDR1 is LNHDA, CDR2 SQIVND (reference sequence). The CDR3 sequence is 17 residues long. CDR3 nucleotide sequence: TGTGCCAGTAGTATCGGGGACAGGGGAAAGAGGTACTATGGCTACACCTTC. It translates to CASSIGDRGKRYYGYTF.

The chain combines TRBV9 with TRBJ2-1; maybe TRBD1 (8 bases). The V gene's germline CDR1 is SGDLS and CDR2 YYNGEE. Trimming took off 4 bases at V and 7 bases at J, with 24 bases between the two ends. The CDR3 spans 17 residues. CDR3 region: CASSPRHRGEGRNEQFF. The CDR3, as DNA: TGTGCCAGCAGCCCTCGTCACAGGGGGGAGGGCCGAAATGAGCAGTTCTTC.

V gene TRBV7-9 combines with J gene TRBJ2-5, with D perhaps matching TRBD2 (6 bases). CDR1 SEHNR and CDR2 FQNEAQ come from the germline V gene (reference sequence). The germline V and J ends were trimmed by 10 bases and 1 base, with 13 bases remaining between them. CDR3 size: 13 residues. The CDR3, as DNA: TGTGCCACCAAAGTGGGACTCCAAGAGACCCAGTACTTC. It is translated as CATKVGLQETQYF.

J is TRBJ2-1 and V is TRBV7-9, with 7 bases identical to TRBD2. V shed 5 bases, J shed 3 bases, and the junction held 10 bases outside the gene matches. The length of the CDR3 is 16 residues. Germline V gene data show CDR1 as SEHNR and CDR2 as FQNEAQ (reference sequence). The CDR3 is CASSLPDKRGYNEQFF. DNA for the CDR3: TGTGCCAGCAGCCTCCCCGATAAGCGGGGCTACAATGAGCAGTTCTTC.

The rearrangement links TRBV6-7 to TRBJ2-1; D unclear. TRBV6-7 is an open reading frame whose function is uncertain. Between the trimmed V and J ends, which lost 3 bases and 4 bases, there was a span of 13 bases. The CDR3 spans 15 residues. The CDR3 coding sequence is TGTGCCAGCAGTTATTGGGCAGATAGATACAATGAGCAGTTCTTC. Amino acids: CASSYWADRYNEQFF.

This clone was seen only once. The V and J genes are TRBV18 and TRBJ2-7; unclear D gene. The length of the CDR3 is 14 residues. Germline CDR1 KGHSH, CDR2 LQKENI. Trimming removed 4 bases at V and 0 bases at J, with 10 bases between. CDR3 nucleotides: TGTGCCAGCTCACTACACGAGAGCTCCTACGAGCAGTACTTC. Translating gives CASSLHESSYEQYF.

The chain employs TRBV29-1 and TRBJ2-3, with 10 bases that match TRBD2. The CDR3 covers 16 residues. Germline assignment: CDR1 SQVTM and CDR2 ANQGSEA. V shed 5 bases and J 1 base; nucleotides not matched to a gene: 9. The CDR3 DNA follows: TGCAGCGTTCGCGGGGAGCGGGAGGGTCGCACAGATACGCAGTATTTT. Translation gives CSVRGEREGRTDTQYF.

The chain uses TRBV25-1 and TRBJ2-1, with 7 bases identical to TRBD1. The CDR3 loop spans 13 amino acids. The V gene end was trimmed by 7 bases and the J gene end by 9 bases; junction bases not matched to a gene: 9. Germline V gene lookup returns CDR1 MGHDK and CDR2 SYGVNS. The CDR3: CASTGQARSEQFF. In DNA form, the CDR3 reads TGTGCCAGCACAGGACAGGCCAGGAGTGAGCAGTTCTTC. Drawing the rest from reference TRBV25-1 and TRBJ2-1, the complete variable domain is EADIYQTPRYLVIGTGKKITLECSQTMGHDKMYWYQQDPGMELHLIHYSYGVNSTEKGDLSSESTVSRIRTEHFPLTLESARPSHTSQYLCASTGQARSEQFFGPGTRLTVL.

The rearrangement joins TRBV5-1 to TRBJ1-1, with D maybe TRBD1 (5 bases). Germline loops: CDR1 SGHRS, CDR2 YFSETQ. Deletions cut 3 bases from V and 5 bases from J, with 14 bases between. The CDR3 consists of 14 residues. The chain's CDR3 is CASSSTGPRTEAFF. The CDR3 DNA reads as TGCGCCAGCAGCTCCACAGGTCCTAGGACTGAAGCTTTCTTT.

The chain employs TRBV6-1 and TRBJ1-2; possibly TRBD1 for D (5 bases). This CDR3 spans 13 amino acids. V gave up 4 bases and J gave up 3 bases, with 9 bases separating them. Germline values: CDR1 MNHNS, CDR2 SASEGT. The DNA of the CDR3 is TGTGCCAGCAGTGTCGTACAGGACTATGGCTACACCTTC. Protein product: CASSVVQDYGYTF.

CDR3 sequence reads: CASKGQPDTEAFF. DNA of the CDR3: TGCGCCAGCAAAGGACAGCCGGACACTGAAGCTTTCTTT. The rearrangement links TRBV5-1 to TRBJ1-1, with D possibly matching TRBD1 (6 bases). Trimming stripped 6 bases from V and 3 bases from J, with 12 bases between. This CDR3 comprises 13 residues. Germline V gives CDR1 SGHRS, CDR2 YFSETQ.

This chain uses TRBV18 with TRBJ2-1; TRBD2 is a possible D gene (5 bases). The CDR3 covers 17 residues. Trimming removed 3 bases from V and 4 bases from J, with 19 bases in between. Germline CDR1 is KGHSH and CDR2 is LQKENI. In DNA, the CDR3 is TGTGCCAGCTCACCCGGATTACTAGGCCGAGCTTACAATGAGCAGTTCTTC. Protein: CASSPGLLGRAYNEQFF.

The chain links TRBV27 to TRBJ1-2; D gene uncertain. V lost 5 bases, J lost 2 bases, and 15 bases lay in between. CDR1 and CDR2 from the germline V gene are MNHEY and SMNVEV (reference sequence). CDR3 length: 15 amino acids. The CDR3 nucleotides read TGTGCCAGCAGTCCCCGGGGAGGCTCGAACTATGGCTACACCTTC. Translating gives CASSPRGGSNYGYTF.

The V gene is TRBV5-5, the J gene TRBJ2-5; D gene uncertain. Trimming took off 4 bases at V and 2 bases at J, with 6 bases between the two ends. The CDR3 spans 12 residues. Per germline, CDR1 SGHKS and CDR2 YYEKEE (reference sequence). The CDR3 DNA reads TGTGCCAGCAGCCTCCAGCAAGAGACCCAGTACTTC. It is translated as CASSLQQETQYF.

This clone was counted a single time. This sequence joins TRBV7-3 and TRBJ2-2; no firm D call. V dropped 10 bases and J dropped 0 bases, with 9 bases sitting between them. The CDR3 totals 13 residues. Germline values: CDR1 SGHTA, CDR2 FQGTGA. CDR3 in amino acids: CATGRTNTGELFF. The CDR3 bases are TGTGCCACTGGACGGACGAACACCGGGGAGCTGTTTTTT.

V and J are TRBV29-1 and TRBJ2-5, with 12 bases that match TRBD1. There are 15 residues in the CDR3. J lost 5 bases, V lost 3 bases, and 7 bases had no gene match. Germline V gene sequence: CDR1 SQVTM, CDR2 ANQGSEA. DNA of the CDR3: TGCAGCGTTGATCCCGGGACAGGGGGCGTGGAGACCCAGTACTTC. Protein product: CSVDPGTGGVETQYF.

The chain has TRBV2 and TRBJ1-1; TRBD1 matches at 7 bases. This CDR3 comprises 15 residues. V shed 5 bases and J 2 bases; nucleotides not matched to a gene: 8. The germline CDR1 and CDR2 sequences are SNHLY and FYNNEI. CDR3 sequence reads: CASSPRQGRNTEAFF. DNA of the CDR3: TGTGCCAGCAGTCCCCGACAGGGAAGAAACACTGAAGCTTTCTTT.

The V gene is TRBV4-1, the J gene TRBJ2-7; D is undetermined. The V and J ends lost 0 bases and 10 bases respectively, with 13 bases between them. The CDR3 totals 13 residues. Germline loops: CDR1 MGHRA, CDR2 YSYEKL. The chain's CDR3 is CASSQDTRMPQYF. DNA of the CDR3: TGCGCCAGCAGCCAAGATACGAGGATGCCTCAGTACTTC.

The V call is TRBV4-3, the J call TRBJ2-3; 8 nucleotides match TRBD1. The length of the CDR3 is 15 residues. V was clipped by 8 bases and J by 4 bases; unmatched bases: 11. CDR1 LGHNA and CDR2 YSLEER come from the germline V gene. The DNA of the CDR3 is TGCGCCAGCGGGACGGGACAGGAAATGGCAGATACGCAGTATTTT. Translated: CASGTGQEMADTQYF.

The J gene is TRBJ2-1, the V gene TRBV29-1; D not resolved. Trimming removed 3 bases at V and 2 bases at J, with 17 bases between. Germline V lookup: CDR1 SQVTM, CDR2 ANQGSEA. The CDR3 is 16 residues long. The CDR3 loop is CSVEEWFSRTYNEQFF. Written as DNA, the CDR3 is TGCAGCGTTGAGGAGTGGTTCAGTAGGACCTACAATGAGCAGTTCTTC.

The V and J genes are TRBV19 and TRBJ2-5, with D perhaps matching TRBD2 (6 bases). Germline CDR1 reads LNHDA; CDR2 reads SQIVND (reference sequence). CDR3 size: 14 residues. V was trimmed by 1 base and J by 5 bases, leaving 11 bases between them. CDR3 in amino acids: CASSIGAGTETQYF. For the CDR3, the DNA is TGTGCCAGTAGTATAGGTGCGGGGACTGAGACCCAGTACTTC.

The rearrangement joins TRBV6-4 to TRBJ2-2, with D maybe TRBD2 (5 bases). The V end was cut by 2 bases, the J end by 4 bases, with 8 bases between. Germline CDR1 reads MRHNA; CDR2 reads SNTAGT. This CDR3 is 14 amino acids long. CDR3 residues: CASSDTSITGELFF. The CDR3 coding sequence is TGTGCCAGCAGTGACACTAGTATCACCGGGGAGCTGTTTTTT.